A selection of T cell receptor beta chains follows, all from one sample in a study of blood T cell repertoires in COVID-19. Clones were sequenced by immunoSEQ multiplex PCR, and TCRdb holds only the in-frame ones, with some missing. The sample carries 30,000 or so clones, 85% to 90% recorded once. Sequenced material: peripheral blood. These receptors came from an older man with acute or convalescent COVID-19. Both conserved end residues are part of each CDR3. The order of the fields is J gene, D gene, V gene, clone size, CDR3 protein, CDR3 DNA. D genes are given only for firm matches. A clone size is listed for some rows: how often the clone was seen (once, few, many), or a class if it is expanded.

>TRBJ1-1|-|TRBV29-1|-
CSAERGNTEAFF
TGCAGCGCCGAAAGGGGAAACACTGAAGCTTTCTTT
>TRBJ2-3|-|TRBV7-8|-
CASIQSGSNTDTQYF
TGTGCCAGCATCCAATCCGGGAGTAACACAGATACGCAGTATTTT
>TRBJ1-1|-|TRBV11-3|-
CASSPRGDTEAFF
TGTGCCAGCAGCCCTCGGGGGGACACTGAAGCTTTCTTT
>TRBJ1-5|TRBD1|TRBV5-1|few
CASSLAPGGSAQHF
TGCGCCAGCAGCTTGGCCCCAGGGGGCTCGGCCCAGCATTTT
>TRBJ1-1|-|TRBV28|-
CASSFPGLTEAFF
TGTGCCAGCAGTTTTCCAGGCCTCACTGAAGCTTTCTTT
>TRBJ1-1|TRBD1|TRBV28|few
CASSPPLWSRGPKLNTEAFF
TGTGCCAGCAGTCCCCCATTATGGTCCAGGGGGCCGAAATTGAACACTGAAGCTTTCTTT
>TRBJ1-1|TRBD1|TRBV3-1/TRBV3-2|-
CASSQDWRGQAFF
TGTGCCAGCAGCCAAGATTGGAGGGGGCAGGCTTTCTTT
>TRBJ1-4|-|TRBV30|-
CAWGMGQSNEKLFF
TGTGCCTGGGGGATGGGGCAGTCTAATGAAAAACTGTTTTTT
>TRBJ2-4|-|TRBV7-9|-
CASSLLRGTDLDLNIQYF
TGTGCCAGCAGCTTGCTTCGCGGTACCGATCTCGATCTAAACATTCAGTACTTC
>TRBJ1-6|-|TRBV30|-
CAWSVPDGALHF
TGTGCCTGGAGTGTACCTGACGGGGCCCTCCACTTT
>TRBJ2-2|TRBD2|TRBV11-2|-
CASSFGPRSGDTGELFF
TGTGCCAGCAGCTTTGGCCCCCGGAGCGGGGACACCGGGGAGCTGTTTTTT